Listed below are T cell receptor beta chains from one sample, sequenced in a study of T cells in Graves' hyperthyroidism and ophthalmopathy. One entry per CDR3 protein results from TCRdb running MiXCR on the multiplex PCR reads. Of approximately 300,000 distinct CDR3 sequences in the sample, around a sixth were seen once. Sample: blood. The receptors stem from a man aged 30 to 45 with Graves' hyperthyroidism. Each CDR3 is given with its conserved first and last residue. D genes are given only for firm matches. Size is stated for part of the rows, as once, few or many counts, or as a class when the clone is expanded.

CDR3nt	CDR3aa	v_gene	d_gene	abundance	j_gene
TGTGCCAGCACCCAGCGGCGGGCGGGGATGGCCTACGAGCAGTACTTC	CASTQRRAGMAYEQYF	TRBV2	NA	many	TRBJ2-7
TGTGCCAGCAGCTTAGATGGGGGAGCTCAAGAGACCCAGTACTTC	CASSLDGGAQETQYF	TRBV11-3	NA	many	TRBJ2-5
TGCAGCGTACGCCTCAGGGAGAGTGGGTATGGCTACACCTTC	CSVRLRESGYGYTF	TRBV29-1	NA	many	TRBJ1-2
TGTGCCAGCAGCTCCCACTATAATTCACCCCTCCACTTT	CASSSHYNSPLHF	TRBV7-9	NA	many	TRBJ1-6
TGTGCCAGTAGACTATCCGGGACAGCTTCGGTCTATGGCTACACCTTC	CASRLSGTASVYGYTF	TRBV19	TRBD1	many	TRBJ1-2
TGCGCCAGCCAATTAGATCGAACAACTGAAGCTTTCTTT	CASQLDRTTEAFF	TRBV5-1	NA	few	TRBJ1-1
TGTGCCAGCAGCTTCTGGGGCCTAGACCCTCACGAGCAGTACTTC	CASSFWGLDPHEQYF	TRBV7-9	NA	many	TRBJ2-7
TGCGCCAGCACCCCTGACGGACTCTCTGGGGCCAACGTCCTGACTTTC	CASTPDGLSGANVLTF	TRBV5-1	NA	few	TRBJ2-6
TGTGCCAGCAGTTACTCAGGACAGGGGCAGGAAAAACTGTTTTTT	CASSYSGQGQEKLFF	TRBV6-5	TRBD1	NA	TRBJ1-4
TGCGCCAGCAGCTTAATGGCAGGGGACACCGGGGAGCTGTTTTTT	CASSLMAGDTGELFF	TRBV5-1	NA	many	TRBJ2-2
TGCGCCAGCAGCTTGTCCAGGGGCCCTGGCTACACCTTC	CASSLSRGPGYTF	TRBV5-1	NA	few	TRBJ1-2
TGTGCCAGCAGCCCGGGGCCCGGGGAGCTGTTTTTT	CASSPGPGELFF	TRBV3-1	NA	many	TRBJ2-2
TGTGCCAGCAGCCGCTTTGGGGAGGTCGAGGAAGAGACCCAGTACTTC	CASSRFGEVEEETQYF	TRBV14	NA	few	TRBJ2-5
TGCAGCGTCCTTAACAGGGGCTCCTACGAGCAGTACTTC	CSVLNRGSYEQYF	TRBV29-1	TRBD1	NA	TRBJ2-7
TGTGCCACCACACGTAGCTCCTACAATGAGCAGTTCTTC	CATTRSSYNEQFF	TRBV6-1	NA	many	TRBJ2-1
TGTGCCAGCAGTGTATCCTCAGGGTCGGGCAATCAGCCCCAGCATTTT	CASSVSSGSGNQPQHF	TRBV6-1	NA	few	TRBJ1-5
TGTGCCAGCAGTGAATACCAGAGCGGGGAGCTGTTTTTT	CASSEYQSGELFF	TRBV25-1	NA	few	TRBJ2-2
TGTGCCTGGGTCCAAAGCGGGAGAGGAGGTACGCAGTATTTT	CAWVQSGRGGTQYF	TRBV30	TRBD2	NA	TRBJ2-3
TGTGCCAGCAGTTACGTACAGGGCGTGGCCACCGGGGAGCTGTTTTTT	CASSYVQGVATGELFF	TRBV6-2/TRBV6-3	NA	few	TRBJ2-2
TGTGCCAGCAGTTACTCGGCCCCCCGACAACCTACTAACTATGGCTACACCTTC	CASSYSAPRQPTNYGYTF	TRBV6-6	NA	few	TRBJ1-2
TGTGCCAGCAGTTTTCGGCGGGCTGGGTATACGCAGTATTTT	CASSFRRAGYTQYF	TRBV12-3/TRBV12-4	NA	once	TRBJ2-3
TGTGCCAGCAGCTTAGACCACGGGGCCTATGGCTACACCTTC	CASSLDHGAYGYTF	TRBV11-2	NA	many	TRBJ1-2
TGCGCCAGCAGCTTGTCTCACGTGATAGGCCCCAGGGCCGGGGAGCTGTTTTTT	CASSLSHVIGPRAGELFF	TRBV5-1	NA	many	TRBJ2-2
TGTGCCAGCAGTCTCCCCCCGGGAGTAACAGATACGCAGTATTTT	CASSLPPGVTDTQYF	TRBV28	NA	many	TRBJ2-3
TGTGCCAGCAGCTCGAGCGGGAGCAGGGGGCAAGAGACCCAGTACTTC	CASSSSGSRGQETQYF	TRBV7-9	NA	many	TRBJ2-5
TGTGCCAGCCTCCCTCGGTGGCTAGCGGGCACAGATACGCAGTATTTT	CASLPRWLAGTDTQYF	TRBV6-1	TRBD2	NA	TRBJ2-3
TGCGCCAGCAGCTTGGGTTCGGCGGAAGAGACCCAGTACTTC	CASSLGSAEETQYF	TRBV5-1	NA	few	TRBJ2-5
TGCAGTGCTAGAGATCGAGGCCTTGGCAACTATGGCTACACCTTC	CSARDRGLGNYGYTF	TRBV20-1	NA	NA	TRBJ1-2
TGTGCCTGGAGTCCTGCCCCATTGGTCTTGAGTGGCTACACCTTC	CAWSPAPLVLSGYTF	TRBV30	NA	many	TRBJ1-2
TGTGCCAGCTCACCACAGGGCGCGGGAACCGGAGAGGAGCAGTTCTTC	CASSPQGAGTGEEQFF	TRBV18	NA	many	TRBJ2-1
TGCGCCAGCAGCCAAGGGACTAGCGGGATCCTGCCCCAGTACTTC	CASSQGTSGILPQYF	TRBV4-1	TRBD2	few	TRBJ2-5
TGTGCCAGCAGCCAAGGGCTGGGCATCTACAATGAGCAGTTCTTC	CASSQGLGIYNEQFF	TRBV7-9	NA	NA	TRBJ2-1
TGTGCCAGCAGTGGACGGGACAGGGGAACCGGGGAGCTGTTTTTT	CASSGRDRGTGELFF	TRBV27	TRBD1	NA	TRBJ2-2
TGTGCCAGCAGTGTTACAGGGGCGTACGAGCAGTACTTC	CASSVTGAYEQYF	TRBV6-1	TRBD1	many	TRBJ2-7
TGTGCCAGCAGATCAGGATACAATGAGCAGTTCTTC	CASRSGYNEQFF	TRBV27	NA	NA	TRBJ2-1
TGTGCCTGGAGGAAAGGACTCTCTTCAGGGGGCTACACCTTC	CAWRKGLSSGGYTF	TRBV30	NA	many	TRBJ1-2
TGCAGTGCTAGAGCCTGGGAGGCTAGCACAGATACGCAGTATTTT	CSARAWEASTDTQYF	TRBV20-1	NA	many	TRBJ2-3
TGTGCCAGCAGCCCAATCCGGGGACTGGTCGGGGAGCTGTTTTTT	CASSPIRGLVGELFF	TRBV11-2	NA	few	TRBJ2-2
TGCGCAGCCTATCAGCCCCAGCATTTT	CAAYQPQHF	TRBV10-1	NA	NA	TRBJ1-5